These T cell receptor beta chains were read from a single sample in a study of blood T cell repertoires in COVID-19. Generated by immunoSEQ multiplex PCR, the TCRdb table keeps only in-frame clones and is missing some. Of more than 110,000 clones listed, approximately 90% were seen once; the top ten hold approximately 4.3%. What was sequenced was PBMCs or T cells enriched from blood (not recorded which). These TCRs come from a man aged 50-60 years who had recovered from COVID-19. CDR3s include the opening cysteine and the closing phenylalanine or tryptophan. A D gene is named only where the DNA matches it firmly. For some rows the clone size is stated as once, few or many, or as a class when expanded; others skip it.

DNA	CDR3	D	J	V	length	size
TGTGCCAGCAGTTTATGGCCCAGGCCGAACACTGAAGCTTTCTTT	CASSLWPRPNTEAFF	-	TRBJ1-1	TRBV28	15	-
TGCGCCAGCAGCCAAGCAACACTGAGGGGGTCGGCGTTCAGGGGGCACTACTATGGCTACACCTTC	CASSQATLRGSAFRGHYYGYTF	TRBD1	TRBJ1-2	TRBV4-1	22	-
TGTGCCAGCAGTTTATTAACAGGTAACAATGAGCAGTTCTTC	CASSLLTGNNEQFF	-	TRBJ2-1	TRBV28	14	-
TGCGCCAGCAGCTTGGCGGACCTAGCGGGGGGGTACCAAGAGACCCAGTACTTC	CASSLADLAGGYQETQYF	TRBD2	TRBJ2-5	TRBV5-1	18	-
TGCGCCAGCAGCCAAGGGGAGCAGGAGACCCAGTACTTC	CASSQGEQETQYF	-	TRBJ2-5	TRBV4-3	13	-
TGTGCCAGCAGCTTAGCAGGCCCCGGGGGCACAGATACGCAGTATTTT	CASSLAGPGGTDTQYF	-	TRBJ2-3	TRBV7-3	16	once
TGTGCCAGCAGACAGACAGGGAACACTGAAGCTTTCTTT	CASRQTGNTEAFF	-	TRBJ1-1	TRBV28	13	-
TGTGCCATCAGGCAGGGGGACAGGGGCTCCTACACCTTC	CAIRQGDRGSYTF	TRBD1	TRBJ1-2	TRBV10-3	13	-
TGTGCCAGCAGCCCTACAGAAGCCTACGAGCAGTACTTC	CASSPTEAYEQYF	-	TRBJ2-7	TRBV7-9	13	-
TGTGCCAGCAGTTACTATTTGGGACTAGCGGAAGAGGGATCTAGCACAGATACGCAGTATTTT	CASSYYLGLAEEGSSTDTQYF	TRBD2	TRBJ2-3	TRBV28	21	-
TGTGCCAGCAGCTGGAGACAGGACCCCCAGTCACCCCTCCACTTT	CASSWRQDPQSPLHF	-	TRBJ1-6	TRBV5-6	15	-
TGTGCCAGCAGTTTATCCTGGACAGGCGGATTCTTC	CASSLSWTGGFF	TRBD1	TRBJ1-2	TRBV28	12	once
TGTGCCAGCAGGTTTCAGCCGGGACAGAGTAATGAAAAACTGTTTTTT	CASRFQPGQSNEKLFF	TRBD1	TRBJ1-4	TRBV7-8	16	-
TGTGCCAGTAGTATAGTCGGCAGGGGCACTGAAGCTTTCTTT	CASSIVGRGTEAFF	-	TRBJ1-1	TRBV19	14	-
TGTGCCAGCAGCCGGGACAGGGGGCTGTCAGATACGCAGTATTTT	CASSRDRGLSDTQYF	TRBD1	TRBJ2-3	TRBV5-6	15	-
TGTGCCAGCAGCAGTACAGGGTACCGGTACTTC	CASSSTGYRYF	-	TRBJ2-7	TRBV11-2	11	-
TGTGCCAGCAGCTTAGCCCCCGGACAGGGGAGCTACACCTTC	CASSLAPGQGSYTF	TRBD1	TRBJ1-2	TRBV7-9	14	few
TGTGCCAGCAGCCAAGAGGGGCGCGGTGGCTACACCTTC	CASSQEGRGGYTF	-	TRBJ1-2	TRBV4-2	13	few
TGTGCCAGCACCCCGGGGGGGTCTAATCAGCCCCAGCATTTT	CASTPGGSNQPQHF	-	TRBJ1-5	TRBV28	14	-
TGTGCCAGCAGCCGGGACAGGGTAGGCTACGAGCAGTACTTC	CASSRDRVGYEQYF	TRBD1	TRBJ2-7	TRBV6-5	14	-
TGTGCCAGCAGTTGGGGACAGGGTAATTCACCCCTCCACTTT	CASSWGQGNSPLHF	TRBD1	TRBJ1-6	TRBV28	14	-